Listed below are T cell receptor beta chains from one sample, sequenced in a study of cytomegalovirus exposure and HLA in healthy donors. Sequenced by immunoSEQ multiplex PCR; TCRdb stores in-frame clones only, minus some. The table lists roughly 190,000 clones, under 85% of them singletons. Input material: PBMCs. The receptors here all came from a female donor in good health and CMV-seronegative. Each CDR3 is given with its conserved first and last residue. D genes are given only for firm matches. Clone size is stated in some rows and not others, as once, few, many or a class when expanded.

v_call	j_call	clone_size	d_call	cdr3_aa	cdr3_nt
TRBV7-8	TRBJ2-6	.	.	CASTWTLLNTGANVLTF	TGTGCCAGCACATGGACTCTTCTAAATACTGGGGCCAACGTCCTGACTTTC
TRBV29-1	TRBJ2-7	.	TRBD1	CSVEGQGGIYEQYF	TGCAGCGTTGAAGGACAGGGGGGGATCTACGAGCAGTACTTC
TRBV29-1	TRBJ2-7	.	TRBD2	CSVVTSGRADEQYF	TGCAGCGTCGTAACTAGCGGGAGGGCGGACGAGCAGTACTTC
TRBV5-6	TRBJ2-2	.	.	CASSPGPQGTGELFF	TGTGCCAGCAGCCCCGGCCCCCAGGGTACCGGGGAGCTGTTTTTT
TRBV30	TRBJ2-7	.	TRBD2	CAWRGAGPYEQYF	TGTGCCTGGAGGGGAGCGGGACCGTACGAGCAGTACTTC
TRBV11-3	TRBJ2-3	.	.	CASSGLHSTDTQYF	TGTGCCAGCAGCGGACTTCATAGCACAGATACGCAGTATTTT
TRBV30	TRBJ1-1	.	TRBD1	CAWEGASTEAFF	TGTGCCTGGGAGGGGGCTTCAACTGAAGCTTTCTTT
TRBV4-1	TRBJ2-3	.	TRBD2	CASSPQGTSSDTQYF	TGCGCCAGCAGCCCCCAAGGGACTAGCTCGGATACGCAGTATTTT
TRBV6-5	TRBJ2-7	.	.	CASSGSTPKEQYF	TGTGCCAGCAGCGGGTCTACCCCTAAGGAGCAGTACTTC
TRBV5-8	TRBJ1-4	.	.	CASSLAVGHEKLFF	TGTGCCAGCAGCTTGGCCGTGGGGCATGAAAAACTGTTTTTT
TRBV25-1	TRBJ2-5	.	.	CASSSPQGYQETQYF	TGTGCCAGCAGTTCCCCACAGGGCTATCAAGAGACCCAGTACTTC
TRBV7-2	TRBJ1-1	.	.	CASSIYRVRNTEAFF	TGTGCCAGCAGCATCTACAGGGTGAGGAACACTGAAGCTTTCTTT
TRBV28	TRBJ2-7	.	.	CASSFAGGTYEQYF	TGTGCCAGCAGTTTTGCCGGGGGAACCTACGAGCAGTACTTC
TRBV5-5	TRBJ2-7	few	.	CASSLAQTYEQYF	TGTGCCAGCAGCTTGGCTCAGACCTACGAGCAGTACTTC
TRBV5-4	TRBJ2-6	.	TRBD1	CASSPGGAGANVLTF	TGTGCCAGCAGCCCAGGGGGCGCTGGGGCCAACGTCCTGACTTTC
TRBV15	TRBJ2-2	.	.	CATSTSPPGELFF	TGTGCCACCAGCACCTCTCCCCCCGGGGAGCTGTTTTTT
TRBV18	TRBJ1-4	.	.	CASSLGTNEKLFF	TGTGCCAGCTCACTGGGCACTAATGAAAAACTGTTTTTT
TRBV9	TRBJ2-5	.	TRBD2	CASSLTSGRGETQYF	TGTGCCAGCAGCTTGACTAGCGGGAGAGGTGAGACCCAGTACTTC
TRBV7-2	TRBJ2-7	.	.	CASSLGHQGTYEQYF	TGTGCCAGCAGCTTAGGCCACCAGGGAACCTACGAGCAGTACTTC
TRBV2	TRBJ2-1	.	TRBD2	CASTTSGRSNEQFF	TGTGCCAGCACGACTAGCGGGAGGTCCAATGAGCAGTTCTTC
TRBV6-5	TRBJ1-3	few	.	CASSYSAGAGNTIYF	TGTGCCAGCAGTTACTCAGCAGGGGCCGGAAACACCATATATTTT
TRBV7-3	TRBJ2-3	.	.	CASSLGGTDTQYF	TGTGCCAGCAGCTTGGGGGGAACAGATACGCAGTATTTT
TRBV28	TRBJ2-3	few	.	CASSWRADTQYF	TGTGCCAGCAGTTGGCGGGCAGATACGCAGTATTTT
TRBV6-4	TRBJ2-3	.	.	CAASTLATYSTDTQYF	TGTGCCGCCAGCACATTAGCGACGTATAGCACAGATACGCAGTATTTT
TRBV5-4	TRBJ1-5	few	TRBD1	CASSVDRGERQPQHF	TGTGCCAGCAGCGTGGACAGGGGCGAAAGACAGCCCCAGCATTTT
TRBV7-9	TRBJ2-6	once	TRBD1	CASNRQGTGANVLTF	TGTGCCAGCAACAGACAGGGGACTGGGGCCAACGTCCTGACTTTC
TRBV7-8	TRBJ1-1	.	.	CASSSLSLNTEAFF	TGTGCCAGCAGCTCCCTATCGTTGAACACTGAAGCTTTCTTT
TRBV9	TRBJ2-7	.	TRBD2	CASSVASSGRYEQYF	TGTGCCAGCAGCGTAGCCTCTAGCGGGAGGTACGAGCAGTACTTC
TRBV28	TRBJ1-3	.	.	CASSLIRGSGNTIYF	TGTGCCAGCAGTTTAATCAGGGGCTCTGGAAACACCATATATTTT
TRBV5-6	TRBJ2-7	.	.	CASSFWQGGHEQYF	TGTGCCAGCAGCTTTTGGCAGGGCGGTCACGAGCAGTACTTC
TRBV1	TRBJ1-5	few	.	CTSSLYRENQPQHF	TGCACCAGCAGCTTATACAGGGAGAATCAGCCCCAGCATTTT
TRBV28	TRBJ2-1	.	TRBD2	CASSLLAGMQFF	TGTGCCAGCAGTTTATTAGCGGGGATGCAGTTCTTC
TRBV2	TRBJ2-1	.	.	CASSRTWNEQFF	TGTGCCAGCAGCCGGACTTGGAATGAGCAGTTCTTC
TRBV9	TRBJ2-3	few	TRBD2	CASGGLAGGQVPTDTQYF	TGTGCCAGCGGGGGACTAGCGGGGGGGCAAGTCCCCACAGATACGCAGTATTTT
TRBV30	TRBJ1-5	.	.	CALWAGGNQPQHF	TGTGCCCTATGGGCAGGGGGCAATCAGCCCCAGCATTTT
TRBV29-1	TRBJ2-3	once	TRBD2	CSVGGAKTSGSDTQYF	TGCAGCGTTGGAGGGGCGAAGACTAGCGGATCAGATACGCAGTATTTT
TRBV29-1	TRBJ2-2	.	TRBD1	CSVDRTGVGTGELFF	TGCAGCGTTGATAGGACAGGGGTGGGCACCGGGGAGCTGTTTTTT
TRBV28	TRBJ1-1	.	.	CASSSPQGRDTEAFF	TGTGCCAGCAGTTCCCCTCAAGGGCGGGACACTGAAGCTTTCTTT
TRBV2	TRBJ2-7	.	TRBD2	CASSVAGGPVGQYF	TGTGCCAGCAGTGTAGCGGGAGGGCCCGTGGGGCAGTACTTC
TRBV4-2	TRBJ2-1	few	TRBD2	CASSPPLSGRSNEQFF	TGTGCCAGCAGCCCCCCACTAAGCGGGAGAAGCAATGAGCAGTTCTTC
TRBV29-1	TRBJ1-2	.	TRBD1	CSVVRQGSFDGYTF	TGCAGCGTTGTCCGACAGGGAAGTTTCGATGGCTACACCTTC
TRBV19	TRBJ1-5	.	TRBD1	CASSPGGQTSYNQPQHF	TGTGCCAGTAGCCCAGGGGGGCAGACCAGTTACAATCAGCCCCAGCATTTT
TRBV29-1	TRBJ2-4	.	.	CSVEGVQYF	TGCAGCGTTGAAGGCGTTCAGTACTTC
TRBV19	TRBJ1-5	.	.	CASSTGVQPQHF	TGTGCCAGTAGTACAGGGGTTCAGCCCCAGCATTTT
TRBV9	TRBJ2-2	.	.	CASSVSGGELFF	TGTGCCAGCAGCGTAAGCGGCGGGGAGCTGTTTTTT
TRBV7-2	TRBJ1-1	.	.	CASSQTGRTEAFF	TGTGCCAGCAGCCAAACAGGAAGGACTGAAGCTTTCTTT
TRBV28	TRBJ2-7	.	.	CASSSPPSRDNEQYF	TGTGCCAGCAGTTCCCCCCCCTCCCGGGACAACGAGCAGTACTTC